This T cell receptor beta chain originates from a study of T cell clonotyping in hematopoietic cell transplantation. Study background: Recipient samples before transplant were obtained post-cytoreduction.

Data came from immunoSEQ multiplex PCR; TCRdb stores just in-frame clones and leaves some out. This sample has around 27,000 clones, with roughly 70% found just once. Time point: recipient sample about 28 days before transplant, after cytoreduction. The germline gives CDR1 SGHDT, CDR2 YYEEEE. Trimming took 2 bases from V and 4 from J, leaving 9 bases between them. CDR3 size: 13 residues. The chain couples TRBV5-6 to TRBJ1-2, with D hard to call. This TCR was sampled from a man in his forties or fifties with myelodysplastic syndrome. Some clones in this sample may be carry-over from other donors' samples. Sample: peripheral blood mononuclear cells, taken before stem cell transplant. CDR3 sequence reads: CASSFTNSYGYTF. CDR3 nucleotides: TGTGCCAGCAGCTTCACGAACAGCTATGGCTACACCTTC.